This TCR beta chain was captured in a study of shared clonotypes between healthy human individuals. In the source study's methods: ImmunoSEQ yielded junction-only sequences lacking quality scores, so filtering differed. Generated by immunoSEQ multiplex PCR, the TCRdb table keeps only in-frame clones and is missing some. V and J calls and clone size are given by that table; D and trimming were obtained from the DNA. The sample has around 1.4 million clones; just under 99% are singletons. Subsets obtained from CD4+ cells comprised CD45RA+ naive and CD45RA-negative memory cells. This receptor was identified in a man aged 25 to 40 in good health. The sequenced material came from naive CD4+ T cells sorted from blood. Subset reported: CD45RA+ positively selected.

CDR3 protein: CASSLDRVGRRSGNTIYF. Here the CDR3 DNA reads TGTGCCAGCAGTCTGGACAGGGTAGGGAGGCGGTCTGGAAACACCATATATTTT. The chain uses TRBV2 and TRBJ1-3; TRBD1 matches at 8 bases. J lost 1 base, V lost 5 bases, and 13 bases had no gene match. Germline CDR1 and CDR2: SNHLY and FYNNEI. The CDR3 loop spans 18 amino acids. Full variable domain (missing parts from reference TRBV2 and TRBJ1-3): EPEVTQTPSHQVTQMGQEVILRCVPISNHLYFYWYRQILGQKVEFLVSFYNNEISEKSEIFDDQFSVERPDGSNFTLKIRSTKLEDSAMYFCASSLDRVGRRSGNTIYFGEGSWLTVV.